This T cell receptor (beta chain) was recorded in a study of patients and donors after allogeneic stem cell transplantation. In TCRdb, the RT-PCR reads were re-called with MiXCR into one record per CDR3 protein. The table has 800,000 to 1,000,000 distinct CDR3 sequences, over 15% seen once; the top ten hold around 6%. The CDR3 extends over 15 amino acids. V dropped 7 bases and J dropped 1 base, with 17 bases sitting between them. The germline CDR1 and CDR2 sequences are SGHRS and YFSETQ. The sequencing input was blood, either unsorted or a sorted T cell fraction (not recorded which). The receptor was derived from a human donor who was either an allogeneic HSCT recipient or a stem cell or donor lymphocyte infusion donor (not recorded which). It is not recorded whose cells these are; they may come from a transplant donor. This chain uses TRBV5-1 with TRBJ2-5; a weak D match, TRBD2 (6 bases). The DNA of the CDR3 is TGCGCCAGCGCGCTGGGGGGACCGACCCAAGAGACCCAGTACTTC. Translation: CASALGGPTQETQYF.